The 14 T cell receptor beta chains listed next were all sequenced from one sample in a study of T cell responses to AZD1222 COVID-19 vaccine. Only in-frame clones appear in the TCRdb table, and some are missing; sequencing was by immunoSEQ multiplex PCR. The sample includes approximately 190,000 clones, more than 90% of them seen just once. The material was peripheral blood, obtained 28 days after the second dose of the MenACWY control vaccine. These receptors all come from an adult who received the MenACWY meningococcal vaccine as a control.

This chain links TRBV5-1 with TRBJ2-7; 14 bases fit TRBD2. The CDR3 spans 18 residues. Germline V gene lookup returns CDR1 SGHRS and CDR2 YFSETQ. The ends lost 4 bases at V and 3 bases at J; junction bases unmatched: 12. CDR3 sequence (DNA): TGCGCCAGCAGCCCCGGACTAGCGGGAGGCCCCCGGAACTACGAGCAGTACTTC. Protein sequence: CASSPGLAGGPRNYEQYF.

This clone was counted a single time. The chain links TRBV4-1 to TRBJ2-7; unclear D gene. The CDR3 is made up of 13 amino acids. Germline V gene data show CDR1 as MGHRA and CDR2 as YSYEKL. V was clipped by 1 base and J by 0 bases, with 4 bases between them. The CDR3 DNA reads TGCGCCAGCAGCCAAGTAAACTCCTACGAGCAGTACTTC. Translated, it gives CASSQVNSYEQYF.

This chain uses TRBV30 with TRBJ2-1; maybe TRBD2 (6 bases). Trimming pared 2 bases from V and 3 bases from J, leaving 8 bases between. The CDR3 contains 13 residues. Germline V gene data show CDR1 as GTSNPN and CDR2 as SVGIG (reference sequence). CDR3 loop: CAWSRLGYNEQFF. The CDR3 DNA sequence: TGTGCCTGGAGTAGACTAGGCTACAATGAGCAGTTCTTC. The full variable domain, in which reference TRBV30 and TRBJ2-1 provide the parts outside the CDR3, is SQTIHQWPATLVQPVGSPLSLECTVEGTSNPNLYWYRQAAGRGLQLLFYSVGIGQISSEVPQNLSASRPQDRQFILSSKKLLLSDSGFYLCAWSRLGYNEQFFGPGTRLTVL.

The gene calls are TRBV10-3 and TRBJ1-1, with a weak D call TRBD1 (5 bases). The CDR3 spans 14 residues. V was pared by 5 bases and J by 3 bases, with 13 bases between. Germline V gives CDR1 ENHRY, CDR2 SYGVKD. The chain's CDR3 is CAISFQGGDTEAFF. Here the CDR3 DNA reads TGTGCCATCAGTTTCCAGGGCGGGGACACTGAAGCTTTCTTT.

The V gene is TRBV11-2, the J gene TRBJ1-1, with D possibly TRBD1 on 5 matching bases. Trimming left V 5 bases short and J 0 bases short, with 10 bases between. This CDR3 region has 14 residues. From germline, CDR1 is SGHAT and CDR2 FQNNGV. CDR3: CASSRGRVNTEAFF. Written as DNA, the CDR3 is TGTGCCAGCAGCAGGGGTAGGGTGAACACTGAAGCTTTCTTT.

This rearrangement joins TRBV20-1 to TRBJ1-1; D may be TRBD1 (5 bases). CDR1 and CDR2 from the germline V gene are DFQATT and SNEGSKA (reference sequence). V lost 3 bases, J lost 6 bases, and 14 bases lay in between. There are 13 residues in the CDR3. The DNA for the CDR3 is TGCAGTGCTAGTTTCGGGGGGAAAGCTGAAGCTTTCTTT. This encodes CSASFGGKAEAFF.

The V call is TRBV7-2, the J call TRBJ1-1; D gene ambiguous. V was cut by 0 bases and J by 4 bases, with 6 bases left in between. CDR1 is SGHTA, CDR2 FQGNSA, per germline. The CDR3 runs 13 residues. The CDR3 sequence is CASSLAVSTEAFF. The CDR3 DNA reads as TGTGCCAGCAGCTTAGCAGTCTCCACTGAAGCTTTCTTT.

The gene calls are TRBV11-3 and TRBJ1-3, with TRBD1 matching over 10 bases. The ends lost 5 bases at V and 7 bases at J; junction bases unmatched: 20. Germline CDR1 SGHNT, CDR2 YENEEA. The CDR3 is made up of 19 amino acids. CDR3 amino acids: CASSDRDRGRRDYGNTIYF. CDR3 in DNA: TGTGCCAGCAGCGACCGGGACAGGGGCCGTCGGGACTACGGGAACACCATATATTTT.

This chain links TRBV7-8 with TRBJ2-3, with TRBD2 matching 12 bases. This CDR3 spans 16 amino acids. CDR1 and CDR2 from the germline V gene are SGHVS and FQNEAQ. V shed 4 bases and J 5 bases; nucleotides not matched to a gene: 7. CDR3 in amino acids: CASSYQPGLAGDTQYF. The CDR3 DNA reads TGTGCCAGCAGCTACCAGCCGGGACTAGCGGGAGATACGCAGTATTTT.

This rearrangement joins TRBV29-1 to TRBJ2-1; TRBD2 matches at 13 bases. Germline loops: CDR1 SQVTM, CDR2 ANQGSEA. Trimming at V came to 5 bases and at J to 0 bases, leaving 1 base not matched to a gene. CDR3 size: 15 residues. DNA of the CDR3: TGCAGCGTTTGGACTAGCGGGAGCTCCTACAATGAGCAGTTCTTC. Amino acids: CSVWTSGSSYNEQFF.

This rearrangement joins TRBV2 to TRBJ2-7, with TRBD2 matching over 8 bases. V shed 6 bases and J 4 bases; nucleotides not matched to a gene: 8. This CDR3 is built from 14 residues. CDR1 and CDR2 (germline): SNHLY, FYNNEI. CDR3 in DNA: TGTGCCAGCAGCCGTAGCGGGAAACCGTACGAGCAGTACTTC. Residues: CASSRSGKPYEQYF. Supplemented by reference TRBV2 and TRBJ2-7, the full variable domain reads EPEVTQTPSHQVTQMGQEVILRCVPISNHLYFYWYRQILGQKVEFLVSFYNNEISEKSEIFDDQFSVERPDGSNFTLKIRSTKLEDSAMYFCASSRSGKPYEQYFGPGTRLTVT.

This chain connects TRBV24-1 to TRBJ1-4; D is unclear. V was cut by 7 bases and J by 5 bases, with 16 bases left in between. The CDR3 runs to 15 residues. Germline V gives CDR1 KGHDR, CDR2 SFDVKD. CDR3 nucleotide sequence: TGTGCCACCAGACCGGTGCGGTCCCTCAATGAAAAACTGTTTTTT. This translates into CATRPVRSLNEKLFF.

On this clone itself: The junction does not match germline at one end; this may be a read error. Written as DNA, the CDR3 is TGTGCCAGCAGCATAACCAGACAAGAGACCCAGTACTTC. It encodes CASSITRQETQYF. The chain recombines TRBV7-3 with TRBJ2-5; D remains ambiguous. This CDR3 region has 13 residues. Germline-derived CDR1 and CDR2 are SGHTA and FQGTGA.

This rearrangement joins TRBV30 to TRBJ1-1; D call uncertain. The CDR3 is 14 amino acids. Trimming pared 0 bases from V and 2 bases from J, leaving 10 bases between. Germline CDR1 GTSNPN, CDR2 SVGIG (reference sequence). The CDR3 here is CAWSVGAVNTEAFF. Here the CDR3 DNA reads TGTGCCTGGAGTGTGGGAGCCGTAAACACTGAAGCTTTCTTT.